This TCR beta chain was documented in a study of T cell responses to AZD1222 COVID-19 vaccine. Background on the study: It was second doses at about 4 or about 12 weeks that were pooled. Findings and caveats of the study: Clonal diversity was possibly underestimated, and white British individuals and females predominated among donors.

Details on this clone: The antigen remains unidentified.

Repertoires were generated with immunoSEQ multiplex PCR, while TCRdb's copy carries only in-frame clones and drops some. Of around 84,000 clones in the sample, nearly 90% were seen once. Germline CDR1 is SGHTA and CDR2 is FQGTGA. V was clipped by 1 base and J by 3 bases, with 7 bases between them. The CDR3 is 13 residues long. Specimen: peripheral blood, collected on day 0 of AZD1222 vaccination. The rearrangement uses TRBV7-3 and TRBJ2-7; no clear D. The clonotype originates from an adult in good health. The CDR3 protein is CASSLNGVYEQYF. CDR3 DNA sequence: TGTGCCAGCAGCTTAAACGGAGTCTACGAGCAGTACTTC.